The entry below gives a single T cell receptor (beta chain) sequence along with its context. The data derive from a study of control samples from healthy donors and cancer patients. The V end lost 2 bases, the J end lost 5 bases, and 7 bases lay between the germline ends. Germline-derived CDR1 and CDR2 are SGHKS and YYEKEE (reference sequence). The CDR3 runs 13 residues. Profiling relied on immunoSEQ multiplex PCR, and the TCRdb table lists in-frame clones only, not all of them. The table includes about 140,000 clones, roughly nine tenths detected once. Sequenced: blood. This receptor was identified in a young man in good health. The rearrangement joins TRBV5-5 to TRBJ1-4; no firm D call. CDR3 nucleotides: TGTGCCAGCAGCTTCGAAACCAATGAAAAACTGTTTTTT. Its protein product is CASSFETNEKLFF.